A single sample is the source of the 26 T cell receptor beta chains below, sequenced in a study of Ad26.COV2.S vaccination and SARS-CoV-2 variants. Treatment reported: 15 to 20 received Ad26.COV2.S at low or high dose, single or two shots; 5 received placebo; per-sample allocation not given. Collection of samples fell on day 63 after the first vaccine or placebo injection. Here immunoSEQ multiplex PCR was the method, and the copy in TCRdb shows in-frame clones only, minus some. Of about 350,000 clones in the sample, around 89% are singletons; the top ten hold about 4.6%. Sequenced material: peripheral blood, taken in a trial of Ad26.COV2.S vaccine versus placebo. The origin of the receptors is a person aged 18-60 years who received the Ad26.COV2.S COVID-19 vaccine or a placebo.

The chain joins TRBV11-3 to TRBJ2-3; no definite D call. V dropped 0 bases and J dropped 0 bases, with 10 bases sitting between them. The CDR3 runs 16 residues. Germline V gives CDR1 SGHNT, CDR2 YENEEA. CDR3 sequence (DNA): TGTGCCAGCAGCTTAGAATCCGGAGCTAGCACAGATACGCAGTATTTT. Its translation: CASSLESGASTDTQYF.

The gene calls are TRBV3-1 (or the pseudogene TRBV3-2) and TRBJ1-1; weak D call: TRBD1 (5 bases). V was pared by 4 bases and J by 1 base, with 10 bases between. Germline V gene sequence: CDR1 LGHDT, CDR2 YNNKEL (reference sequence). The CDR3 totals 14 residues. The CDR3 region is CASSPGISNTEAFF. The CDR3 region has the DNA TGTGCCAGCAGCCCAGGGATATCGAACACTGAAGCTTTCTTT.

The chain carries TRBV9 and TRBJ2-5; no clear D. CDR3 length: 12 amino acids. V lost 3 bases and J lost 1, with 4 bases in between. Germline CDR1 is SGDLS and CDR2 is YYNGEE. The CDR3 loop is CASSGFQETQYF. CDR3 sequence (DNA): TGTGCCAGCAGCGGATTCCAAGAGACCCAGTACTTC.

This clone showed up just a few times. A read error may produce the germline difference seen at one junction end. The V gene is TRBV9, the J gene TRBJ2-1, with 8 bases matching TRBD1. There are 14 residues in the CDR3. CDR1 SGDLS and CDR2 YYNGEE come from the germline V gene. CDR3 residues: CASSVAGTGSRYVF. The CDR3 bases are TGTGCCAGCAGCGTAGCTGGGACAGGAAGCCGGTACGTCTTC.

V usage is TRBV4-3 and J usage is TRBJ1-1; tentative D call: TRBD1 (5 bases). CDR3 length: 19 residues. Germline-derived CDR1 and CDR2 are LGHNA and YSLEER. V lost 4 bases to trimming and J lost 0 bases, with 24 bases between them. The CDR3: CASSPLIPGLTPLNTEAFF. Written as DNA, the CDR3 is TGCGCCAGCAGCCCCCTTATCCCAGGGTTGACCCCCCTGAACACTGAAGCTTTCTTT.

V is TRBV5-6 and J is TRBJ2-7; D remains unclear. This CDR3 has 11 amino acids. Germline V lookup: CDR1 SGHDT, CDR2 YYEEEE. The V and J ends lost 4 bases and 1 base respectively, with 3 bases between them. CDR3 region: CASSHSYEQYF. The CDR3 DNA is TGTGCCAGCAGCCATTCCTACGAGCAGTACTTC.

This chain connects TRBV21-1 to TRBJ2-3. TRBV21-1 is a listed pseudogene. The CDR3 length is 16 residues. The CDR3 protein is CASSNVPEQPTDTQYF. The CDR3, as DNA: TGTGCCAGCAGCAACGTGCCGGAACAACCCACAGATACGCAGTATTTT.

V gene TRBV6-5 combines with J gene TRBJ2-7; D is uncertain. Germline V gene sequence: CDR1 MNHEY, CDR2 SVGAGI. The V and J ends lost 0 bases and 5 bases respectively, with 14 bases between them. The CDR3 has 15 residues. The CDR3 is CASSYSWTSGNEQYF. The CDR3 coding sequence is TGTGCCAGCAGTTACTCGTGGACCTCTGGAAACGAGCAGTACTTC.

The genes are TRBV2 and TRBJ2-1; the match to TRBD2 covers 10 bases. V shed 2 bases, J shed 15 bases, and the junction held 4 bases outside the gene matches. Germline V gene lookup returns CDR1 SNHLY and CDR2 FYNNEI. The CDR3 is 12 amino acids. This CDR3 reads CASSELAGVRFF. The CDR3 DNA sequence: TGTGCCAGCAGTGAACTAGCGGGAGTTCGGTTCTTC.

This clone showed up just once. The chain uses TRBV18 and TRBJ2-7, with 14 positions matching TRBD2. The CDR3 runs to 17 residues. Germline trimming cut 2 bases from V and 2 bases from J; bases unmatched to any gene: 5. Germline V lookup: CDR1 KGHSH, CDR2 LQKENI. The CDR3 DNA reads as TGTGCCAGCTCACCAGGACTAGCGGGGGGTCGCCCCTACGAGCAGTACTTC. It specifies CASSPGLAGGRPYEQYF.

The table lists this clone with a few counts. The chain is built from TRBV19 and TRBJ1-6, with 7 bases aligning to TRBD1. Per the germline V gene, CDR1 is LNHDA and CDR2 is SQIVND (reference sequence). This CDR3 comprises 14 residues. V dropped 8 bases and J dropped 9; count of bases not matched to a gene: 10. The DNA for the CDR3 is TGTGCCAGTGGATTACAGGGGACGGGTTCACCCCTCCACTTT. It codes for CASGLQGTGSPLHF. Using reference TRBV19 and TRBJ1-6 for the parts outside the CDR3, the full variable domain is DGGITQSPKYLFRKEGQNVTLSCEQNLNHDAMYWYRQDPGQGLRLIYYSQIVNDFQKGDIAEGYSVSREKKESFPLTVTSAQKNPTAFYLCASGLQGTGSPLHFGNGTRLTVT.

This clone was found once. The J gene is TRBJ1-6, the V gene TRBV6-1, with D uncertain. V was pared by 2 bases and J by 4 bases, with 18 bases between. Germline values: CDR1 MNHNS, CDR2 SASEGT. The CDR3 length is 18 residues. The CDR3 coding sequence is TGTGCCAGCAGTGAATATAAGGGTCAGAGGCGGTATAATTCACCCCTCCACTTT. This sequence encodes CASSEYKGQRRYNSPLHF.

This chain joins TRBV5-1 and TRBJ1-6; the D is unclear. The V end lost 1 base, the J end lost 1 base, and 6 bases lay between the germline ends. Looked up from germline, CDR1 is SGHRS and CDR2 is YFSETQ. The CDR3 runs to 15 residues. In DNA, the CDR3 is TGCGCCAGCAGCTTGTCCGGGTCCTATAATTCACCCCTCCACTTT. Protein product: CASSLSGSYNSPLHF. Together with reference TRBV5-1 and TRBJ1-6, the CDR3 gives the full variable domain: KAGVTQTPRYLIKTRGQQVTLSCSPISGHRSVSWYQQTPGQGLQFLFEYFSETQRNKGNFPGRFSGRQFSNSRSEMNVSTLELGDSALYLCASSLSGSYNSPLHFGNGTRLTVT.

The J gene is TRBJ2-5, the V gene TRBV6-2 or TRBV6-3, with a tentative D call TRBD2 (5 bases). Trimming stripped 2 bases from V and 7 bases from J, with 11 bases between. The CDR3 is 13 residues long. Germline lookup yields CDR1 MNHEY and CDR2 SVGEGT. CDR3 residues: CASSYAREGTQYF. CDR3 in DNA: TGTGCCAGCAGTTACGCTCGGGAAGGGACCCAGTACTTC.

In nucleotides, the CDR3 is TGTGCCACCAGTGACCCCCACCGGGGCACAGATACGCAGTATTTT. Residues: CATSDPHRGTDTQYF. The rearrangement joins TRBV24-1 to TRBJ2-3; D is unclear. The CDR3 covers 15 residues. Trimming shortened V by 4 bases and J by 1 base, and 11 bases separated the two germline ends. Germline V gene lookup returns CDR1 KGHDR and CDR2 SFDVKD.

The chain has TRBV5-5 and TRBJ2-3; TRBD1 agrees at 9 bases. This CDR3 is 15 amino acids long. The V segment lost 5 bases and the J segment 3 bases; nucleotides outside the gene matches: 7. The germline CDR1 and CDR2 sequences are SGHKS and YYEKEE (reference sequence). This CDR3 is CASSTGTGNTDTQYF. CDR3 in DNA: TGTGCCAGCAGTACTGGGACAGGGAATACAGATACGCAGTATTTT.

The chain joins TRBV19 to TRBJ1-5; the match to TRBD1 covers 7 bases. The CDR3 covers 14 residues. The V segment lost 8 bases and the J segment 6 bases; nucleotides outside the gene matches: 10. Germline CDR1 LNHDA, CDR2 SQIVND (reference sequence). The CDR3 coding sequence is TGTGCCAGTGAAGGGACAGTCGGGATTCAGCCCCAGCATTTT. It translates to CASEGTVGIQPQHF.

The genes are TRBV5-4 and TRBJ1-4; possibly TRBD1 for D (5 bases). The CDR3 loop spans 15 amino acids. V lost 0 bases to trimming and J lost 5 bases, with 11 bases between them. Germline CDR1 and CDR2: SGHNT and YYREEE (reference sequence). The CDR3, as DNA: TGTGCCAGCAGCTTGGAGGCGGGGGTAAATGAAAAACTGTTTTTT. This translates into CASSLEAGVNEKLFF.

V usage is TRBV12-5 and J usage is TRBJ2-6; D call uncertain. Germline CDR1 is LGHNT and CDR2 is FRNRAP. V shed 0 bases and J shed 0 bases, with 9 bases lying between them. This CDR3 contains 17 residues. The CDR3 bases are TGTGCTAGTGGTTTGGTACTTAGAGGCTCTGGGGCCAACGTCCTGACTTTC. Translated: CASGLVLRGSGANVLTF.

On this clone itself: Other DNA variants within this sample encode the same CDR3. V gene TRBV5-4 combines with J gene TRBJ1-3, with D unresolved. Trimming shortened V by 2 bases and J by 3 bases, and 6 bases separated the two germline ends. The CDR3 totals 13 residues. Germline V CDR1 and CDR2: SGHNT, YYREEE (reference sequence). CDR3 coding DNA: TGTGCCAGCAGCTTCTATGGTGGAAACACCATATATTTT. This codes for CASSFYGGNTIYF.

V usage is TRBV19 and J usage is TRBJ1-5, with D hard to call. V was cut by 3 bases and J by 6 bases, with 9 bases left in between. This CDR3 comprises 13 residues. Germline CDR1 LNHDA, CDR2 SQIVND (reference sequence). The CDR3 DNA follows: TGTGCCAGTAGTATGAATGGTCTTCAGCCCCAGCATTTT. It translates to CASSMNGLQPQHF. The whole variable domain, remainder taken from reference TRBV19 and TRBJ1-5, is DGGITQSPKYLFRKEGQNVTLSCEQNLNHDAMYWYRQDPGQGLRLIYYSQIVNDFQKGDIAEGYSVSREKKESFPLTVTSAQKNPTAFYLCASSMNGLQPQHFGDGTRLSIL.

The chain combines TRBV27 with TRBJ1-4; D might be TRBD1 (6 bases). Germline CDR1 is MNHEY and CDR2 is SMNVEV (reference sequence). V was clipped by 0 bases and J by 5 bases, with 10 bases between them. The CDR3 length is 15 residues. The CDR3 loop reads CASSLSGTSNEKLFF. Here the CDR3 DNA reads TGTGCCAGCAGTTTATCTGGGACATCGAATGAAAAACTGTTTTTT.

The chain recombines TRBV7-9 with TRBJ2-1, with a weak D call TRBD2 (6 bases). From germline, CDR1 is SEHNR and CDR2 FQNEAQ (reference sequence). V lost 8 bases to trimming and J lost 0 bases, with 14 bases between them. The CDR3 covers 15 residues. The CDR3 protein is CASLTPGDSYNEQFF. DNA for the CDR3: TGTGCCAGCCTTACCCCGGGGGACTCCTACAATGAGCAGTTCTTC.

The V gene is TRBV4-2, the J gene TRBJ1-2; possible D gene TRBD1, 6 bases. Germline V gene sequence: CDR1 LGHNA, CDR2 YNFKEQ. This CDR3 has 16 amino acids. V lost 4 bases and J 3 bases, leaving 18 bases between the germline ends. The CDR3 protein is CASSLTHGGADYGYTF. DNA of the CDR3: TGTGCCAGCAGCCTCACTCACGGGGGGGCTGACTATGGCTACACCTTC.

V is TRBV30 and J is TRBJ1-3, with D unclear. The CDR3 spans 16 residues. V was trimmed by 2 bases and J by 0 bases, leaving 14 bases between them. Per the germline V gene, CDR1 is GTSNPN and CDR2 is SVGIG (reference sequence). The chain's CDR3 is CAWSPLVASSGNTIYF. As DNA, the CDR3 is TGTGCCTGGAGTCCCCTGGTCGCCAGCTCTGGAAACACCATATATTTT.

The CDR3 DNA sequence: TGTGCCAGCAGCTTGGCCGGGGATGAGCAGTTCTTC. This encodes CASSLAGDEQFF. This rearrangement joins TRBV5-6 to TRBJ2-1; tentative D call: TRBD2 (5 bases). V shed 0 bases and J shed 8 bases, with 6 bases lying between them. CDR3 length: 12 residues. CDR1 SGHDT and CDR2 YYEEEE come from the germline V gene.